This TCR beta chain was sequenced during a study of blood T cell repertoires in COVID-19. Study context: Sites across the United States, Italy and Spain contributed samples from acute and convalescent COVID-19. Sample material is recorded as cDNA or gDNA derived from T cells, B-cell-depleted T cells, or PBMCs.

The table came from immunoSEQ multiplex PCR; TCRdb's copy has only in-frame clones and leaves some out. Of 150,000 to 180,000 clones detected, around 84% appear once; the ten largest clones hold about 7.3%. Germline-derived CDR1 and CDR2 are SGHRS and YFSETQ. The CDR3 has 16 amino acids. V was clipped by 2 bases and J by 1 base, with 12 bases between them. Enrollees, about 18 to 89 years old, lived in around 23 US areas. Cohort 3 donors were reported recovered after two negative PCRs, clearance, or symptom resolution. The sample taken for sequencing was PBMCs or T cells enriched from blood (not recorded which). This sequence was found in a man in his forties or fifties who had recovered from COVID-19. V is TRBV5-1 and J is TRBJ2-2; D unresolved. The CDR3 protein is CASSLTSGLNTGELFF. The CDR3 nucleotides are TGCGCCAGCAGCTTAACTTCGGGTCTGAACACCGGGGAGCTGTTTTTT.